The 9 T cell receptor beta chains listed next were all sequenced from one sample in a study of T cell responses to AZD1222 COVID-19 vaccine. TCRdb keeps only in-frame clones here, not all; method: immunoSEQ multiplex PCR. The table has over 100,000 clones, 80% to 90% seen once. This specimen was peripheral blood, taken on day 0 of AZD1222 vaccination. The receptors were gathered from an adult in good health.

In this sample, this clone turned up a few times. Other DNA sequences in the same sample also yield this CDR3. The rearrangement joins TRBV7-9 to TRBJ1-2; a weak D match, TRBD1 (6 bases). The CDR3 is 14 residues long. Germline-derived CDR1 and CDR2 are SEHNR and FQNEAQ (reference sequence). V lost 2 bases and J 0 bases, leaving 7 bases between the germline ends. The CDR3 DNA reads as TGTGCCAGCAGCTTACAGGGGTCTAACTATGGCTACACCTTC. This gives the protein CASSLQGSNYGYTF.

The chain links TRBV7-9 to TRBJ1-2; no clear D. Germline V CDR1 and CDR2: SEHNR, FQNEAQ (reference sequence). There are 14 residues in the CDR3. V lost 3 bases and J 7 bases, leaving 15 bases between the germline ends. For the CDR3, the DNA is TGTGCCAGCAGCTTGTTCCAGTATGAGTCTGGCTACACCTTC. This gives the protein CASSLFQYESGYTF. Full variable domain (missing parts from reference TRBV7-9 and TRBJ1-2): DTGVSQNPRHKITKRGQNVTFRCDPISEHNRLYWYRQTLGQGPEFLTYFQNEAQLEKSRLLSDRFSAERPKGSFSTLEIQRTEQGDSAMYLCASSLFQYESGYTFGSGTRLTVV.

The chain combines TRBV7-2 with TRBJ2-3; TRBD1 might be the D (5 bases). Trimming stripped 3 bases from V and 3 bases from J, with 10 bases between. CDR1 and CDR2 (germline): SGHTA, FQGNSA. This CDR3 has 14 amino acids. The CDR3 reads CASSFRKGTDTQYF. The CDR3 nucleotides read TGTGCCAGCAGCTTCAGAAAGGGGACAGATACGCAGTATTTT.

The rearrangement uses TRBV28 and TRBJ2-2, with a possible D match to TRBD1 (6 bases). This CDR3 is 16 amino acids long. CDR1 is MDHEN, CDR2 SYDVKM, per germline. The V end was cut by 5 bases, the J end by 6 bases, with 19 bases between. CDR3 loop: CASSPSQGTGPGELFF. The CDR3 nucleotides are TGTGCCAGCAGTCCATCACAGGGTACCGGGCCCGGGGAGCTGTTTTTT. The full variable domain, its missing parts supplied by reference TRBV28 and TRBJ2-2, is DVKVTQSSRYLVKRTGEKVFLECVQDMDHENMFWYRQDPGLGLRLIYFSYDVKMKEKGDIPEGYSVSREKKERFSLILESASTNQTSMYLCASSPSQGTGPGELFFGEGSRLTVL.

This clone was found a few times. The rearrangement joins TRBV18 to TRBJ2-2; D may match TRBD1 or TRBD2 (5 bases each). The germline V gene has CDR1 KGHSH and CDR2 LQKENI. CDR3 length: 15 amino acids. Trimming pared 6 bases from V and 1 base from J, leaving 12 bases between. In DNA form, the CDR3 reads TGTGCCAGCTCGCTGGGACGGATGAACACCGGGGAGCTGTTTTTT. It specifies CASSLGRMNTGELFF.

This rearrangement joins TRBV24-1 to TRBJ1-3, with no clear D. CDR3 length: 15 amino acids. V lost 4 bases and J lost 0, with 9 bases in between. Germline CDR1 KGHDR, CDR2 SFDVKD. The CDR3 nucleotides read TGTGCCACCAGTGACTCCTCTTTCTCTGGAAACACCATATATTTT. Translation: CATSDSSFSGNTIYF.

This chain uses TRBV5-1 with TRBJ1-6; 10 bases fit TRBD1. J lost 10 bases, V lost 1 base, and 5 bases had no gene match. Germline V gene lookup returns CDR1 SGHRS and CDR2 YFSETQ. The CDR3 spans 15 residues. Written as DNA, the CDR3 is TGCGCCAGCAGCTTGTTAGGACAGGGGGGCTCACCCCTCCACTTT. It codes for CASSLLGQGGSPLHF.

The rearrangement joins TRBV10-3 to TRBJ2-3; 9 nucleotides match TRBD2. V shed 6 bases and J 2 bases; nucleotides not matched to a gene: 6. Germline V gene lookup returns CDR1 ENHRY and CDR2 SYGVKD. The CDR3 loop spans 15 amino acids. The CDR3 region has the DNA TGTGCCATCAGGTTTAGCGGGGGTAACACAGATACGCAGTATTTT. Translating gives CAIRFSGGNTDTQYF.

The CDR3 nucleotides read TGCAGCGTCACCCATCAGGGAGTTAATGAAAAACTGTTTTTT. Its translation: CSVTHQGVNEKLFF. The chain couples TRBV29-1 to TRBJ1-4, with D perhaps matching TRBD1 (5 bases). The CDR3 is made up of 14 amino acids. V gave up 6 bases and J gave up 4 bases, with 15 bases separating them. Germline loops: CDR1 SQVTM, CDR2 ANQGSEA.